This TCR beta chain was sequenced in a study of post-analysis software for immune sequencing data. Study-wide findings and caveats: Controls had lower frequencies than patients of five TRBV segments, which included TRBV5-6, TRBV5-1 and TRBV20-1.

cDNA libraries of TCR beta carried unique molecular identifiers. T cells numbering about 0.95 to 10 million gave rise to a few hundred thousand cDNA molecules. From the PCR reads, TCRdb called clonotypes with MiXCR, one entry per CDR3 protein. The table lists about 380,000 distinct CDR3 sequences, less than 35% of them singletons. This clonotype was recorded a few times. Its matching antigen is unknown. The CDR3 spans 14 residues. Germline CDR1 and CDR2: MNHNS and SASEGT. The V end lost 11 bases, the J end lost 5 bases, and 21 bases lay between the germline ends. The source is a girl aged 5 to 17 with multiple sclerosis. The sequenced sample was blood. The rearrangement joins TRBV6-1 to TRBJ1-2; D unclear. The CDR3 sequence: CAVNQGGQDYGYTF. Written as DNA, the CDR3 is TGTGCCGTGAACCAAGGAGGTCAGGATTATGGCTACACCTTC.